This T cell receptor (beta chain) comes out of a study of response to subunit inactivated influenza vaccine. Study-level points and caveats: There was a suggestion from the authors that each seasonal influenza vaccination recruits few new T cells.

This clonotype was counted once. Antigen unknown. This CDR3 comprises 16 residues. The germline V and J ends were trimmed by 9 bases and 6 bases, with 25 bases remaining between them. Germline V gene lookup returns CDR1 SNHLY and CDR2 FYNNEI. TCRdb re-called the RT-PCR reads with MiXCR, one entry per CDR3 protein. Of around 250,000 distinct CDR3 sequences in the sample, 12% were seen once. The V call is TRBV2, the J call TRBJ2-3, with D possibly TRBD2 on 5 matching bases. The receptor comes from a man aged 50 to 60 who received an inactivated influenza vaccine. The sample consisted of non-naive T cells sorted from PBMCs, taken less than 15 days before vaccination. This chain's CDR3 is CASQPHPRADGDTQYF. DNA for the CDR3: TGTGCCAGTCAGCCTCACCCGCGGGCCGACGGGGATACGCAGTATTTT.